One sample yielded the 12 T cell receptor beta chains listed below, sequenced in a study of T cells in Graves' hyperthyroidism and ophthalmopathy. What was amplified from RNA transcripts were TCR beta CDR3 regions. First-round RT-PCR targeting the TCR CDR3 was performed with the HTBI primer set. Each CDR3 protein gets one entry after TCRdb re-called the multiplex PCR reads with MiXCR. The sample holds about 480,000 distinct CDR3 sequences, approximately 25% seen once. The sequenced sample was blood. The receptors were gathered from a woman aged 25 to 39 with Graves' ophthalmopathy.

About this clonotype: A read error may explain this, as a much larger clone is one base away. The V call is TRBV24-1, the J call TRBJ2-5, with a tentative D call TRBD2 (6 bases). The J call may be incorrect, as the DNA end agrees better with TRBJ2-1. The length of the CDR3 is 12 residues. CDR1 is KGHDR and CDR2 is SFDVKD in the germline V gene. The CDR3 is CATSGVGETQFF. The CDR3 DNA reads as TGTGCCACCTCGGGAGTTGGGGAGACCCAGTTCTTC.

This clonotype occurred many times. V is TRBV7-2 and J is TRBJ2-7, with 10 bases identical to TRBD2. The CDR3 covers 16 residues. The J segment lost 4 bases and the V segment lost 0 bases, leaving 6 bases of the junction unmatched. Germline CDR1 is SGHTA and CDR2 is FQGNSA. The CDR3 sequence is CASSLASTSGAYEQYF. CDR3 nucleotides: TGTGCCAGCAGCTTAGCTAGCACTAGCGGGGCTTACGAGCAGTACTTC.

This clonotype was detected ten times or more. The rearrangement joins TRBV24-1 to TRBJ1-2; D possibly corresponds to TRBD1 (6 bases). The CDR3 is made up of 13 amino acids. Germline CDR1 KGHDR, CDR2 SFDVKD. Trimming left V 5 bases short and J 5 bases short, with 11 bases between. The CDR3 protein is CATSAGGLYGYTF. The CDR3 region has the DNA TGTGCCACCAGTGCGGGGGGCCTTTATGGCTACACCTTC.

For this clonotype: At one end, the junction sequence differs from germline, possibly due to a read error. This chain links TRBV2 with TRBJ2-7; 8 bases match TRBD2. From germline, CDR1 is SNHLY and CDR2 FYNNEI. CDR3 length equals 15 residues. DNA for the CDR3: TGTGTCAGCAGTGAACCAGCGGGGGTCCTCTACGAGCAGTACTTC. Its protein is CVSSEPAGVLYEQYF.

This clonotype occurred many times. The chain employs TRBV30 and TRBJ1-1; no clear D. Trimming pared 2 bases from V and 4 bases from J, leaving 14 bases between. CDR1 GTSNPN and CDR2 SVGIG come from the germline V gene (reference sequence). The length of the CDR3 is 14 residues. The CDR3 sequence is CAWSTGSRGTEAFF. CDR3 bases: TGTGCCTGGAGTACGGGATCTCGAGGCACTGAAGCTTTCTTT. The variable domain in full, with the rest retrieved from reference TRBV30 and TRBJ1-1, is SQTIHQWPATLVQPVGSPLSLECTVEGTSNPNLYWYRQAAGRGLQLLFYSVGIGQISSEVPQNLSASRPQDRQFILSSKKLLLSDSGFYLCAWSTGSRGTEAFFGQGTRLTVV.

The table lists this clonotype with a few counts. The gene calls are TRBV5-6 and TRBJ1-5, with a tentative D call TRBD1 (5 bases). Looked up from germline, CDR1 is SGHDT and CDR2 is YYEEEE. Trimming took 2 bases from V and 3 from J, leaving 15 bases between them. The CDR3 loop spans 16 amino acids. The CDR3: CASSFRGLSTNQPQHF. The CDR3 nucleotides are TGTGCCAGCAGCTTTAGGGGACTCAGCACCAATCAGCCCCAGCATTTT.

V gene TRBV28 combines with J gene TRBJ2-3; D is unresolved. Trimming shortened V by 2 bases and J by 1 base, and 13 bases separated the two germline ends. The CDR3 is made up of 16 amino acids. Germline CDR1 and CDR2: MDHEN and SYDVKM. The CDR3 DNA follows: TGTGCCAGCAGTTTAGTCCCGGGTCGAGGCACAGATACGCAGTATTTT. This gives the protein CASSLVPGRGTDTQYF. The whole variable domain, filled in from reference TRBV28 and TRBJ2-3, reads DVKVTQSSRYLVKRTGEKVFLECVQDMDHENMFWYRQDPGLGLRLIYFSYDVKMKEKGDIPEGYSVSREKKERFSLILESASTNQTSMYLCASSLVPGRGTDTQYFGPGTRLTVL.

This clonotype was observed at least ten times. The gene calls are TRBV2 and TRBJ2-7; D uncertain. V lost 3 bases and J lost 3, with 9 bases in between. There are 13 residues in the CDR3. Germline CDR1 is SNHLY and CDR2 is FYNNEI. The CDR3 DNA reads as TGTGCCAGCAGTGAGCTAGAAAACTACGAGCAGTACTTC. Protein sequence: CASSELENYEQYF.

This clonotype showed up just a few times. The CDR3 DNA follows: TGTGCCACCAGTGACCATACTAGGACCGATACGCAGTATTTT. Encoded protein: CATSDHTRTDTQYF. V gene TRBV24-1 combines with J gene TRBJ2-3; D perhaps matches TRBD2 (5 bases). Germline CDR1 KGHDR, CDR2 SFDVKD. The germline V and J ends were trimmed by 4 bases and 6 bases, with 13 bases remaining between them. The CDR3 consists of 14 residues.

Ten or more counts support this clonotype. The V call is TRBV7-3, the J call TRBJ2-3, with 8 bases that match TRBD2. CDR1 is SGHTA and CDR2 is FQGTGA in the germline V gene. Trimming removed 4 bases from V and 1 base from J; junction bases left unmatched: 4. The CDR3 sequence is 15 residues long. The CDR3 loop reads CASSYVAGRTDTQYF. CDR3 nucleotides: TGTGCCAGCAGCTATGTAGCGGGACGCACAGATACGCAGTATTTT.

This chain connects TRBV20-1 to TRBJ1-2; D gene unclear. This CDR3 comprises 15 residues. The germline V gene encodes CDR1 DFQATT and CDR2 SNEGSKA (reference sequence). Trimming pared 6 bases from V and 4 bases from J, leaving 21 bases between. CDR3 coding DNA: TGCAGTGCGGAGCCCGCCATGGCCTCCTTCTATGGCTACACCTTC. Translation gives CSAEPAMASFYGYTF.

This clonotype was detected only a few times. It may be a read error: a sequence one base away is much more abundant. The chain couples TRBV28 to TRBJ1-1; a possible D gene is TRBD1 (5 bases). V was trimmed by 6 bases and J by 3 bases, leaving 11 bases between them. From germline, CDR1 is MDHEN and CDR2 SYDVKM. This CDR3 is 13 amino acids long. DNA of the CDR3: TGTGCCAGCAGATATCAGGGTTACACTGAAGCTTTCTTT. Its protein product is CASRYQGYTEAFF.